This entry is about one T cell receptor beta chain. What it recognizes is unknown. Extracted total RNA amounted to at least 5.5 micrograms for each sample. This entry is derived from a study of blood T cells in healthy people across ages. J was trimmed by 3 bases and V by 3 bases; bases with no gene match: 7. CDR3 length: 16 amino acids. Broader study findings: Observed TCR beta diversity showed a strong correlation with the percentage of naive T cells as measured by flow cytometry. Observed TCR beta diversity per million T cells went down as age went up. This fall followed a roughly linear course with age.

A sample-barcoded 5' primer and a J-beta primer mix were used in a second PCR of roughly 7 to 11 cycles. A single record per CDR3 protein comes from TCRdb applying MiXCR to the 5' RACE reads. The sample has some 1,500,000 distinct CDR3 sequences, roughly two fifths seen once; the top ten hold about 4%. The chain carries TRBV12-3 or TRBV12-4 and TRBJ2-1, with 8 bases identical to TRBD2. The source material was blood. The origin of this receptor is a woman aged 18-29 years in good health. CDR3 sequence reads: CASSLQGTSRYNEQFF. The CDR3 DNA sequence: TGTGCCAGCAGTTTGCAGGGGACTAGTCGCTACAATGAGCAGTTCTTC.